A selection of T cell receptor beta chains follows, all from one sample in a study of blood T cell repertoires in COVID-19. Profiled with immunoSEQ multiplex PCR; TCRdb holds only in-frame clones, not every one. The table includes 150,000 to 200,000 clones, around four fifths detected once. What was sequenced was peripheral blood. The receptors stem from a woman in her 30s with acute or convalescent COVID-19. Both conserved end residues are part of each CDR3. Fields, in order: clone size, D gene, V gene, J gene, CDR3 DNA, CDR3 protein. D genes are given only for firm matches. The size field is filled for only some rows; it gives once, few, many or a size class.

abundance: .
d_gene: .
v_gene: TRBV7-2
j_gene: TRBJ1-1
CDR3nt: TGTGCCAGCAGCCTATATAGCGGGAACACTGAAGCTTTCTTT
CDR3aa: CASSLYSGNTEAFF

abundance: .
d_gene: .
v_gene: TRBV9
j_gene: TRBJ2-2
CDR3nt: TGTGCCAGCAGCGTAGGACAGGTCTCCACCGGGGAGCTGTTTTTT
CDR3aa: CASSVGQVSTGELFF

abundance: .
d_gene: .
v_gene: TRBV7-2
j_gene: TRBJ1-5
CDR3nt: TGTGCCAGCAGCTTACATGGGGCTGGGAGCAATCAGCCCCAGCATTTT
CDR3aa: CASSLHGAGSNQPQHF

abundance: .
d_gene: .
v_gene: TRBV15
j_gene: TRBJ1-1
CDR3nt: TGTGCCACCAGCAGGGAGATGTACACTGAAGCTTTCTTT
CDR3aa: CATSREMYTEAFF

abundance: .
d_gene: TRBD1
v_gene: TRBV4-2
j_gene: TRBJ1-5
CDR3nt: TGTGCCAGCAGCCAAGGGACAGGGAGTCAGCCCCAGCATTTT
CDR3aa: CASSQGTGSQPQHF

abundance: .
d_gene: .
v_gene: TRBV6-2/TRBV6-3
j_gene: TRBJ2-3
CDR3nt: TGTGCCAGCAGTTTGGGGTGGAGGAGCACAGATACGCAGTATTTT
CDR3aa: CASSLGWRSTDTQYF

abundance: .
d_gene: TRBD1
v_gene: TRBV11-2
j_gene: TRBJ2-3
CDR3nt: TGTGCCAGCAGCTCCCCCCAGGGGGCGCCCCCAGATACGCAGTATTTT
CDR3aa: CASSSPQGAPPDTQYF

abundance: few
d_gene: .
v_gene: TRBV4-1
j_gene: TRBJ1-1
CDR3nt: TGCGCAACATGGGGAGGAGGGACTGAAGCTTTCTTT
CDR3aa: CATWGGGTEAFF

abundance: .
d_gene: TRBD1
v_gene: TRBV5-6
j_gene: TRBJ1-2
CDR3nt: TGTGCCAGCAGCTTGGGGACAGGGACATATGGCTACACCTTC
CDR3aa: CASSLGTGTYGYTF

abundance: .
d_gene: TRBD1
v_gene: TRBV7-8
j_gene: TRBJ1-5
CDR3nt: TGTGCCAGCAGCCCGGGAACGAGACAGGGTAGCAATCAGCCCCAGCATTTT
CDR3aa: CASSPGTRQGSNQPQHF

abundance: .
d_gene: TRBD1
v_gene: TRBV6-5
j_gene: TRBJ2-6
CDR3nt: TGTGCCAGCAGTTCTCAGGGGGCGGCCGGGGCCAACGTCCTGACTTTC
CDR3aa: CASSSQGAAGANVLTF

abundance: .
d_gene: .
v_gene: TRBV19
j_gene: TRBJ1-2
CDR3nt: TGTGGCAGTAGTATGGAATCGGGGTATTCTAACTATGGCTACACCTTC
CDR3aa: CGSSMESGYSNYGYTF

abundance: .
d_gene: TRBD1
v_gene: TRBV7-2
j_gene: TRBJ1-2
CDR3nt: TGTGCCAGCAGCCCAGGGAGGTCAGGGGGTGGCTACACCTTC
CDR3aa: CASSPGRSGGGYTF

abundance: .
d_gene: .
v_gene: TRBV5-4
j_gene: TRBJ2-7
CDR3nt: TGTGCCAGCAGTTCCCAGGTGAGCTCCTACGAGCAGTACTTC
CDR3aa: CASSSQVSSYEQYF

abundance: .
d_gene: TRBD2
v_gene: TRBV18
j_gene: TRBJ2-1
CDR3nt: TGTGCCAGCTCACACCGATTGAGCGGGGGCTCCTACAATGAGCAGTTCTTC
CDR3aa: CASSHRLSGGSYNEQFF

abundance: .
d_gene: .
v_gene: TRBV5-8
j_gene: TRBJ1-1
CDR3nt: TGTGCCAGCAGCTTGGTAGGGAGGAGAGCCACTGAAGCTTTCTTT
CDR3aa: CASSLVGRRATEAFF

abundance: .
d_gene: .
v_gene: TRBV7-6
j_gene: TRBJ1-3
CDR3nt: TGTGCCAGCAGCTTAGCGCAGGAAAGCTCTGGAAACACCATATATTTT
CDR3aa: CASSLAQESSGNTIYF

abundance: .
d_gene: .
v_gene: TRBV28
j_gene: TRBJ1-2
CDR3nt: TGTGCCAGCAGTCCCAGGGTAGGGCTCCTTAACTATGGCTACACCTTC
CDR3aa: CASSPRVGLLNYGYTF

abundance: .
d_gene: .
v_gene: TRBV5-4
j_gene: TRBJ2-2
CDR3nt: TGTGCCAGCAGCTGGGGGCAGGGGATTAGTGGCGGGGAGCTGTTTTTT
CDR3aa: CASSWGQGISGGELFF

abundance: .
d_gene: .
v_gene: TRBV6-1
j_gene: TRBJ2-7
CDR3nt: TGTGCCAGCAGTGAAGCGCTTCTGGGGCTAATTAGCTCCTACGAGCAGTACTTC
CDR3aa: CASSEALLGLISSYEQYF

abundance: few
d_gene: TRBD1
v_gene: TRBV5-5
j_gene: TRBJ1-3
CDR3nt: TGTGCCAGCAGCCGAGGGACAGGGGGCTGGGACACCATATATTTT
CDR3aa: CASSRGTGGWDTIYF

abundance: .
d_gene: TRBD1
v_gene: TRBV7-4
j_gene: TRBJ2-4
CDR3nt: TGTGCCAGCAGCTTTCACCAGGGGGCCCTCAAAAACATTCAGTACTTC
CDR3aa: CASSFHQGALKNIQYF

abundance: .
d_gene: .
v_gene: TRBV5-6
j_gene: TRBJ2-3
CDR3nt: TGTGCCAGCAGCCGTTCGAGGGATGTGGCCGCAGATACGCAGTATTTT
CDR3aa: CASSRSRDVAADTQYF

abundance: .
d_gene: TRBD2
v_gene: TRBV3-1/TRBV3-2
j_gene: TRBJ2-1
CDR3nt: TGTGCCAGCAGCCGGGGACTAGCGGGTAGCAATGAGCAGTTCTTC
CDR3aa: CASSRGLAGSNEQFF

abundance: .
d_gene: TRBD2
v_gene: TRBV10-3
j_gene: TRBJ2-1
CDR3nt: TGTGCCATCAGTGTCGGACTAGCGTTCAATGAGCAGTTCTTC
CDR3aa: CAISVGLAFNEQFF

abundance: .
d_gene: TRBD1
v_gene: TRBV24-1
j_gene: TRBJ2-2
CDR3nt: TGTGCCACCAGTATAGGACAGGGGAACACCGGGGAGCTGTTTTTT
CDR3aa: CATSIGQGNTGELFF

abundance: .
d_gene: .
v_gene: TRBV9
j_gene: TRBJ2-1
CDR3nt: TGTGCCAGCAGCGTAGATCTTCGGGACAAGTGGGATGAGCAGTTCTTC
CDR3aa: CASSVDLRDKWDEQFF

abundance: .
d_gene: .
v_gene: TRBV7-9
j_gene: TRBJ1-3
CDR3nt: TGTGCCAGCAGCTTAGCGGGGGGATCTGGAAACACCATATATTTT
CDR3aa: CASSLAGGSGNTIYF

abundance: few
d_gene: .
v_gene: TRBV28
j_gene: TRBJ1-5
CDR3nt: TGTGCCAGCAGTTCCCTAGCAAAAGGCCAGCCCCAGCATTTT
CDR3aa: CASSSLAKGQPQHF

abundance: .
d_gene: .
v_gene: TRBV30
j_gene: TRBJ1-2
CDR3nt: TGTGCCTGGGTAAACAGGGAAAACTATGGCTACACCTTC
CDR3aa: CAWVNRENYGYTF

abundance: .
d_gene: TRBD1
v_gene: TRBV5-1
j_gene: TRBJ1-6
CDR3nt: TGCGCCAGCAGCTGGGGGGACAGCTCCTATAATTCACCCCTCCACTTT
CDR3aa: CASSWGDSSYNSPLHF

abundance: .
d_gene: TRBD2
v_gene: TRBV19
j_gene: TRBJ2-2
CDR3nt: TGTGCCAGTAGTAGGACTAGCGGGAGACCACCGAACACCGGGGAGCTGTTTTTT
CDR3aa: CASSRTSGRPPNTGELFF

abundance: .
d_gene: TRBD2
v_gene: TRBV4-2
j_gene: TRBJ2-5
CDR3nt: TGTGCCAGCAGCCAAGATTTGGGGCCTGAGCGGGGGTGGGGTAAGACCCAGTACTTC
CDR3aa: CASSQDLGPERGWGKTQYF

abundance: .
d_gene: TRBD1
v_gene: TRBV5-1
j_gene: TRBJ2-3
CDR3nt: TGCGCCAGCAGCTTAAGGGGGCTTTTGACAGATACGCAGTATTTT
CDR3aa: CASSLRGLLTDTQYF

abundance: few
d_gene: TRBD1
v_gene: TRBV4-2
j_gene: TRBJ2-6
CDR3nt: TGTGCCAGCAGCCAACAGGGGGATTCCTCTGGGGCCAACGTCCTGACTTTC
CDR3aa: CASSQQGDSSGANVLTF

abundance: .
d_gene: TRBD1
v_gene: TRBV28
j_gene: TRBJ1-5
CDR3nt: TGTGCCAGCAGTCCGACAGGGGGCGGCTTTTGGGAGCCCCAGCATTTT
CDR3aa: CASSPTGGGFWEPQHF

abundance: .
d_gene: .
v_gene: TRBV30
j_gene: TRBJ1-3
CDR3nt: TGTGCCTACAGGGCTGGAAACACCATATATTTT
CDR3aa: CAYRAGNTIYF

abundance: .
d_gene: TRBD1
v_gene: TRBV7-7
j_gene: TRBJ2-1
CDR3nt: TGTGCTAGCAGCTTATCGTTGGGACAGGGGGCTAATGAGCAGTTCTTC
CDR3aa: CASSLSLGQGANEQFF

abundance: .
d_gene: .
v_gene: TRBV9
j_gene: TRBJ2-3
CDR3nt: TGTGCCAGCATGAGAGGCGGGTCGAGCACAGATACGCAGTATTTT
CDR3aa: CASMRGGSSTDTQYF

abundance: .
d_gene: TRBD2
v_gene: TRBV19
j_gene: TRBJ2-3
CDR3nt: TGTGCCAGTAGTACCGGACTAGTCGCAGATACGCAGTATTTT
CDR3aa: CASSTGLVADTQYF

abundance: .
d_gene: .
v_gene: TRBV27
j_gene: TRBJ1-6
CDR3nt: TGTGCCAGCAGTTTACAGGGAAATTCACCCCTCCACTTT
CDR3aa: CASSLQGNSPLHF